This TCR beta chain stems from a study of CD8 T cells in ankylosing spondylitis (dated by TCRdb to 2016 to 2017). With regard to the full study: To find TCR variants linked to disease, the study profiled T cell receptor beta repertoires in ankylosing spondylitis patients and healthy donors. The full study cohort was made up of about two dozen ankylosing spondylitis patients and more than 90 healthy donors. Peripheral blood was sampled, and synovial fluid was also collected from ankylosing spondylitis patients. What the work shows at the level of the full study, not this receptor alone: A TCR beta motif of several highly homologous amino acid variants appeared characteristic of blood from ankylosing spondylitis patients. According to the report, matched synovial fluid samples from ankylosing spondylitis patients were significantly enriched for the disease-linked clones. The disease-linked clones had a CD8+ phenotype and were found at relatively low frequencies in peripheral blood. Some motif variants had previously been reported in the synovial fluid and blood of reactive arthritis patients, which suggests shared mechanisms of disease initiation.

This clonotype was counted between two and nine times. This receptor's antigen is unknown. No per-base quality is available; no much larger clone lies one base away. This sample was sequenced with an Illumina HiSeq 2500. Quantitative 5'-RACE with molecular barcodes was the method used to prepare the TCR beta libraries. Regarding the original processing steps: Disease-linked TCR variants were identified with a new computational method built on a probabilistic model of VDJ rearrangement. Using fastp trimming at Q25 and MiXCR clonotype assembly, TCRdb reanalyzed the public sequencing data and kept in-frame beta chains. Each record represents a unique CDR3 protein, reported with the most common genes and DNA among its rows. TCRdb's processing, not the authors', yielded these V and J calls. Within this sample are fewer than 450,000 distinct CDR3 sequences, with 17% of them counted one time only. The ten largest clones take up under 1.2% of the sample.

Per the germline V gene, SGHTA is the CDR1 and FQGNSA is the CDR2. From cysteine to phenylalanine, the CDR3 is 14 amino acids long. This entry keeps only the CDR3 DNA: 42 bases, framed from base 1. Compared with germline, V lacks 1 base and J lacks 8 bases; bases without a gene match: 4. The sample was blood, either unsorted or a sorted T cell fraction (not recorded which). This receptor was identified in a male donor with ankylosing spondylitis. Here the chain combines TRBV7-2 and TRBJ2-3, with 9 bases aligning to TRBD2. The sequenced DNA: TGTGCCAGCAGCTTAGTGAGGCGGGAGGGTACGCAGTATTTT. It codes for CASSLVRREGTQYF.